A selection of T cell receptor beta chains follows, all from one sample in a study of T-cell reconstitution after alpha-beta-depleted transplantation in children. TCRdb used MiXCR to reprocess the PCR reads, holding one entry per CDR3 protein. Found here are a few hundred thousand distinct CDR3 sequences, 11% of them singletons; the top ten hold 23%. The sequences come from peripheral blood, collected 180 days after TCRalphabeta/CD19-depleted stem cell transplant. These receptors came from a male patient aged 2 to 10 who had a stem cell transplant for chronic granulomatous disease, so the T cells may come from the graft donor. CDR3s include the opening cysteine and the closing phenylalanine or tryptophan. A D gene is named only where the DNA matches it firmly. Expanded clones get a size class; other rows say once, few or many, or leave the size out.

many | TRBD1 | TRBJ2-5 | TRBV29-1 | CSAMGQTQETQYF
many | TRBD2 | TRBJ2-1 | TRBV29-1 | CSVVPHIAGIYNEQFF
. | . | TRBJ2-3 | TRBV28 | CASSIPRDAPPTDTQYF
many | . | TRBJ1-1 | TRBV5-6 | CASSLIDDGVAFF
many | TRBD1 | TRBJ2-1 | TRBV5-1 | CASSLGQGNNEQFF
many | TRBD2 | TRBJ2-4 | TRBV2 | CASRPTSGSAKNIQYF
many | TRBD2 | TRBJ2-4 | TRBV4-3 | CASSPRWTSGGGGQQYF
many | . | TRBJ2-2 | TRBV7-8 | CASMGGGRVDGTGELFF
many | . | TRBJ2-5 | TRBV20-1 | CSAAQETQYF
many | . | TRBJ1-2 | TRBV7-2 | CASSLARATNYGYTF
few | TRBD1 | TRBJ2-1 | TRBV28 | CASSTTGLSYNEQFF
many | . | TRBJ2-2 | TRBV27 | CASSFTVLRELFF
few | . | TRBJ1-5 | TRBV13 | CASSSHLPTGHPQLYSNQPQHF
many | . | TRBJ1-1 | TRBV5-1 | CASSFRDASTEAFF
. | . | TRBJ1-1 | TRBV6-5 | CASSYSAGRMNTEAFF
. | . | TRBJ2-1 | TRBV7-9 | CASSLSREFNNEQFF
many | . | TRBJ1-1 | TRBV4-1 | CASSQDRNGAKRNTEAFF